This entry lists 20 T cell receptor beta chains sequenced from one sample in a study of T cell repertoires in cytomegalovirus infection. Antigen specificity for these receptors is unknown. One entry per CDR3 protein results from TCRdb running MiXCR on the reads. The repertoire includes hundreds of thousands of distinct CDR3 sequences, around 30% of them detected once, and roughly 13% sits in the top ten. Sequencing was performed on cultured CD8+ T cells from PBMCs, taken from culture after CMV antigen stimulation. The receptors were gathered from a human donor in good health (CMV status not recorded). Some clones in this sample may be carry-over from other donors' samples.

This clonotype was counted many times. The chain employs TRBV7-2 and TRBJ2-5; 9 bases map to TRBD1. The germline CDR1 and CDR2 sequences are SGHTA and FQGNSA. This CDR3 is 12 amino acids long. Trimming at V came to 3 bases and at J to 10 bases, leaving 3 bases not matched to a gene. The CDR3 is CASSFLDRGQYF. Here the CDR3 DNA reads TGTGCCAGCAGCTTCCTGGACAGGGGCCAGTACTTC.

This clonotype showed up many times. V gene TRBV27 combines with J gene TRBJ2-1, with D perhaps matching TRBD1 (5 bases). In germline, CDR1 is MNHEY, CDR2 SMNVEV (reference sequence). V was trimmed by 4 bases and J by 10 bases, leaving 11 bases between them. This CDR3 contains 12 residues. CDR3: CASSSTDREQFF. Written as DNA, the CDR3 is TGTGCCAGCAGTTCAACCGACAGAGAGCAGTTCTTC.

The chain links TRBV4-1 to TRBJ2-6; D may be TRBD1 (5 bases). The germline CDR1 and CDR2 sequences are MGHRA and YSYEKL. The CDR3 is 15 amino acids. V lost 0 bases and J lost 6, with 9 bases in between. Here the CDR3 reads CASSQDRVKANVLTF. The CDR3 region has the DNA TGCGCCAGCAGCCAAGACAGGGTAAAGGCCAACGTCCTGACTTTC.

V is TRBV9 and J is TRBJ2-2; 8 positions match TRBD1. The CDR3 is 17 residues long. The germline gives CDR1 SGDLS, CDR2 YYNGEE. The J segment lost 5 bases and the V segment lost 5 bases, leaving 14 bases of the junction unmatched. The CDR3 DNA follows: TGTGCCAGCAGGGCCCCAGCCCAGGGGGCAGAAACCGGGGAGCTGTTTTTT. It encodes CASRAPAQGAETGELFF.

This clonotype was counted many times. The rearrangement uses TRBV7-2 and TRBJ2-5; D uncertain. The V gene lost 2 bases and the J gene lost 1 base, with 17 bases spanning the gap. CDR3 length equals 17 residues. Germline V gives CDR1 SGHTA, CDR2 FQGNSA. The CDR3 DNA sequence: TGTGCCAGCAGCTTAATGAGGTATAGGGATTTCCAAGAGACCCAGTACTTC. As protein: CASSLMRYRDFQETQYF.

The V call is TRBV19, the J call TRBJ2-5; no reliable D call. From germline, CDR1 is LNHDA and CDR2 SQIVND (reference sequence). The CDR3 is 13 amino acids. Trimming took off 5 bases at V and 2 bases at J, with 9 bases between the two ends. The CDR3: CASSALEQETQYF. The DNA of the CDR3 is TGTGCCAGTAGTGCACTGGAACAAGAGACCCAGTACTTC.

The chain couples TRBV27 to TRBJ1-1; possible D gene TRBD1, 5 bases. V was clipped by 7 bases and J by 4 bases, with 19 bases between them. CDR3 size: 15 residues. Germline loops: CDR1 MNHEY, CDR2 SMNVEV (reference sequence). This CDR3 is CASKPIQGFTTEAFF. In DNA, the CDR3 is TGTGCCAGCAAACCCATCCAGGGATTCACCACTGAAGCTTTCTTT.

This clonotype was found a few times. CDR3 bases: TGTGCCAGCAGGGGGACTCCTGGGGATGAGCAGTTCTTC. This encodes CASRGTPGDEQFF. The chain recombines TRBV6-6 with TRBJ2-1; D may be TRBD2 (6 bases). The CDR3 covers 13 residues. The ends were cut back, 6 bases at V and 8 bases at J, with 14 bases in the middle. The V gene's germline CDR1 is MNHNY and CDR2 SVGAGI (reference sequence).

The chain uses TRBV29-1 and TRBJ2-7, with a tentative D call TRBD2 (5 bases). CDR1 is SQVTM, CDR2 ANQGSEA, per germline. The ends were cut back, 5 bases at V and 2 bases at J, with 10 bases in the middle. The CDR3 extends over 12 amino acids. The CDR3: CSVTPGTYEQYF. In DNA form, the CDR3 reads TGCAGCGTTACCCCGGGGACCTACGAGCAGTACTTC.

This chain connects TRBV27 to TRBJ2-1; D remains unclear. This CDR3 comprises 14 residues. With 5 bases removed from V and 5 bases from J, the gap between germline ends came to 13 bases. From germline, CDR1 is MNHEY and CDR2 SMNVEV (reference sequence). DNA for the CDR3: TGTGCCAGCAGTGGTTTTCTTAGAGACAATGAGCAGTTCTTC. Protein: CASSGFLRDNEQFF.

DNA for the CDR3: TGCGCCAGCAGCTTACGAGCGGGGCCCCCGGATACGCAGTATTTT. Residues: CASSLRAGPPDTQYF. The chain recombines TRBV4-3 with TRBJ2-3, with 7 bases lining up with TRBD2. V gave up 5 bases and J gave up 6 bases; unmatched junction bases: 11. Germline V gene data show CDR1 as LGHNA and CDR2 as YSLEER. The CDR3 runs to 15 residues.

This clonotype was seen a few times. The chain couples TRBV7-3 to TRBJ2-1; tentative D call: TRBD1 (6 bases). Germline CDR1 SGHTA, CDR2 FQGTGA. Trimming took off 0 bases at V and 3 bases at J, with 15 bases between the two ends. The CDR3 has 17 residues. CDR3 nucleotide sequence: TGTGCCAGCAGCTTAACGTGGCAGGGGCCACTCTACAATGAGCAGTTCTTC. Amino acids: CASSLTWQGPLYNEQFF.

The table lists this clonotype with many counts. The rearrangement links TRBV7-9 to TRBJ2-7; 7 bases line up with TRBD2. V shed 4 bases and J 1 base; nucleotides not matched to a gene: 1. The CDR3 extends over 13 amino acids. CDR1 is SEHNR and CDR2 is FQNEAQ in the germline V gene (reference sequence). The CDR3 loop reads CASSSSGSYEQYF. In DNA, the CDR3 is TGTGCCAGCAGCTCTAGCGGATCCTACGAGCAGTACTTC.

The chain combines TRBV20-1 with TRBJ1-1, with D possibly TRBD1 on 5 matching bases. The CDR3 totals 14 residues. From germline, CDR1 is DFQATT and CDR2 SNEGSKA (reference sequence). The V and J ends lost 6 bases and 4 bases respectively, with 18 bases between them. In DNA form, the CDR3 reads TGCAGTGCCCACCCGGCCATGGGGGGCACTGAAGCTTTCTTT. Amino acids: CSAHPAMGGTEAFF.

This rearrangement joins TRBV27 to TRBJ2-3; 8 nucleotides align to TRBD2. Germline V gene lookup returns CDR1 MNHEY and CDR2 SMNVEV (reference sequence). J lost 6 bases, V lost 0 bases, and 8 bases had no gene match. CDR3 length equals 16 residues. CDR3 in amino acids: CASSLSAGEGMDTQYF. The CDR3 region has the DNA TGTGCCAGCAGTTTATCAGCGGGGGAGGGGATGGATACGCAGTATTTT.

This clonotype was detected a few times. The chain employs TRBV7-9 and TRBJ2-2, with TRBD2 identical over 10 bases. V gave up 5 bases and J gave up 6 bases; unmatched junction bases: 6. This CDR3 is built from 15 residues. CDR1 is SEHNR, CDR2 FQNEAQ, per germline (reference sequence). CDR3: CASSPGLAVAGELFF. As DNA, the CDR3 is TGTGCCAGCAGCCCTGGACTAGCGGTCGCCGGGGAGCTGTTTTTT.

This clonotype was seen only a few times. The rearrangement uses TRBV12-3 or TRBV12-4 and TRBJ2-1, with TRBD2 identical over 8 bases. This CDR3 contains 16 residues. V shed 6 bases, J shed 1 base, and the junction held 8 bases outside the gene matches. CDR3 nucleotide sequence: TGTGCCAGCAGCAGTCCGGGACTAGGATCCTACAATGAGCAGTTCTTC. Protein: CASSSPGLGSYNEQFF.

This clonotype was counted a single time. This chain links TRBV9 with TRBJ1-1; D is uncertain. CDR1 is SGDLS and CDR2 is YYNGEE in the germline V gene. The CDR3 consists of 12 residues. The germline V and J ends were trimmed by 0 bases and 6 bases, with 6 bases remaining between them. The CDR3 bases are TGTGCCAGCAGCGTAGTGACTTCTGAAGCTTTCTTT. Its protein is CASSVVTSEAFF.

The gene calls are TRBV29-1 and TRBJ2-2; 9 bases are shared with TRBD1. Per germline, CDR1 SQVTM and CDR2 ANQGSEA. J gave up 3 bases and V 6 bases, and 11 bases lay outside the gene matches. This CDR3 comprises 16 residues. This chain's CDR3 is CSVPGTGRGHTGELFF. DNA for the CDR3: TGCAGCGTCCCCGGGACAGGGAGGGGACACACCGGGGAGCTGTTTTTT.

The CDR3 nucleotides read TGTGCCAGCAGCTCCGACGACAAGTCGTGGGAGCTGTTTTTT. Its protein product is CASSSDDKSWELFF. The genes are TRBV7-9 and TRBJ2-2; D not resolved. V was clipped by 4 bases and J by 9 bases, with 15 bases between them. Germline V lookup: CDR1 SEHNR, CDR2 FQNEAQ (reference sequence). This CDR3 is built from 14 residues.